The 18 T cell receptor beta chains listed next were all sequenced from one sample in a study of blood T cells in healthy people across ages. A second 7 to 11 cycle PCR used barcoded and J-beta primers. TCRdb re-called the 5' RACE reads through MiXCR, storing one row per CDR3 protein. Altogether approximately 2,000,000 distinct CDR3 sequences are present, about two fifths being singletons, with the ten largest covering under 30%. The source material was blood. The receptors were sampled from a human donor in good health.

To note about this clonotype: One end of the junction varies from germline; a read error may be responsible. V gene TRBV7-9 combines with J gene TRBJ1-4; maybe TRBD1 (5 bases). The CDR3 runs 17 residues. From germline, CDR1 is SEHNR and CDR2 FQNEAQ (reference sequence). Here the CDR3 reads CASRLAFGAETNEKLFF. DNA for the CDR3: TGTGCCAGCCGCTTAGCGTTCGGGGCAGAGACTAATGAAAAACTGTTTTTT.

The V call is TRBV9, the J call TRBJ1-6, with TRBD1 matching 9 bases. The CDR3 is made up of 15 amino acids. Germline loops: CDR1 SGDLS, CDR2 YYNGEE. Losses at the gene ends were 3 bases for V and 5 bases for J; bases not matched to a gene: 3. The DNA of the CDR3 is TGTGCCAGCAGCGCATGGACAGGGGATAATTCACCCCTCCACTTT. Translation: CASSAWTGDNSPLHF.

V and J are TRBV29-1 and TRBJ1-1; D uncertain. Trimming removed 6 bases from V and 0 bases from J, with 8 bases in between. Germline lookup yields CDR1 SQVTM and CDR2 ANQGSEA. The CDR3 totals 12 residues. Written as DNA, the CDR3 is TGCAGCGTAAACAGCTTGAACACTGAAGCTTTCTTT. It translates to CSVNSLNTEAFF. The full variable domain, completed using reference TRBV29-1 and TRBJ1-1, is SAVISQKPSRDICQRGTSLTIQCQVDSQVTMMFWYRQQPGQSLTLIATANQGSEATYESGFVIDKFPISRPNLTFSTLTVSNMSPEDSSIYLCSVNSLNTEAFFGQGTRLTVV.

This clonotype was observed a few times. The chain is built from TRBV20-1 and TRBJ1-4; maybe TRBD1 (6 bases). In germline, CDR1 is DFQATT, CDR2 SNEGSKA (reference sequence). The V and J ends lost 1 base and 8 bases respectively, with 11 bases between them. The CDR3 loop spans 13 amino acids. CDR3 sequence: CSARVQGGEKLFF. The CDR3 DNA reads as TGCAGTGCTAGAGTACAGGGAGGGGAAAAACTGTTTTTT.

V is TRBV12-3 or TRBV12-4 and J is TRBJ2-2; 10 nucleotides line up with TRBD1. CDR3 length: 16 residues. V gave up 4 bases and J gave up 6 bases; unmatched junction bases: 8. The CDR3 sequence: CASSSDRGQVAGELFF. As DNA, the CDR3 is TGTGCCAGCAGTTCCGACAGGGGGCAAGTGGCCGGGGAGCTGTTTTTT.

The V gene is TRBV12-3 or TRBV12-4, the J gene TRBJ2-6; perhaps TRBD2 as D (5 bases). V lost 6 bases, J lost 1 base, and 28 bases lay in between. CDR3 length equals 21 residues. The DNA for the CDR3 is TGTGCCAGCAGGATCATAGGACTCCGGGTGGGTATGGATTCTGGGGCCAACGTCCTGACTTTC. Amino acids: CASRIIGLRVGMDSGANVLTF.

On this clonotype itself: One junction end disagrees with the germline gene, perhaps due to a read error. The chain links TRBV5-1 to TRBJ2-7; D tentatively fits TRBD1 or TRBD2 (5 bases each). Matching the DNA end better, TRBJ2-5 makes the J call doubtful. The CDR3 runs 14 residues. Germline V lookup: CDR1 SGHRS, CDR2 YFSETQ. For the CDR3, the DNA is TGCGCCGGCAGCTTGGAGCCGGGGCCGGAGACCCAGTACTTC. This sequence encodes CAGSLEPGPETQYF.

This chain connects TRBV29-1 to TRBJ1-1; 9 nucleotides agree with TRBD1. V gave up 4 bases and J gave up 6 bases; unmatched junction bases: 12. The CDR3 sequence is 15 residues long. Per germline, CDR1 SQVTM and CDR2 ANQGSEA. In DNA form, the CDR3 reads TGCAGCGTTGGTCCGCTACTTCGACAGGGGGCTGAAGCTTTCTTT. It encodes CSVGPLLRQGAEAFF.

This clonotype was seen a few times. V usage is TRBV4-3 and J usage is TRBJ2-4; D is unclear. The J call may be in error: the DNA end matches TRBJ2-7 better. The CDR3 has 15 residues. Per the germline V gene, CDR1 is LGHNA and CDR2 is YSLEER. The CDR3 is CASSQEIQPGYEQYF. CDR3 coding DNA: TGCGCCAGCAGCCAAGAAATTCAGCCAGGCTACGAGCAGTACTTC.

The sample holds one count of this clonotype. This sequence joins TRBV10-3 and TRBJ1-1; D gene unclear. CDR3 length equals 14 residues. Trimming left V 2 bases short and J 0 bases short, with 7 bases between. CDR1 is ENHRY and CDR2 is SYGVKD in the germline V gene. In nucleotides, the CDR3 is TGTGCCATCAGTGAGCGAAACGTGAACACTGAAGCTTTCTTT. Its protein is CAISERNVNTEAFF.

This clonotype was detected many times. The chain joins TRBV10-3 to TRBJ2-1, with D possibly matching TRBD2 (6 bases). V was pared by 8 bases and J by 9 bases, with 17 bases between. The CDR3 runs 13 residues. Germline-derived CDR1 and CDR2 are ENHRY and SYGVKD. The CDR3 nucleotides read TGTGCCATCGTCGGGGGACTTTGGAGTGAGCAGTTCTTC. This translates into CAIVGGLWSEQFF.

The V call is TRBV20-1, the J call TRBJ2-7, with D unresolved. The germline gives CDR1 DFQATT, CDR2 SNEGSKA (reference sequence). Trimming removed 0 bases from V and 3 bases from J, with 6 bases in between. This CDR3 has 12 residues. The CDR3 is CSARDPSYEQYF. The CDR3 DNA is TGCAGTGCTAGAGACCCCAGCTACGAGCAGTACTTC.

This CDR3 is CATSRGPLQETQYF. The DNA of the CDR3 is TGTGCCACCAGCAGAGGTCCACTCCAAGAGACCCAGTACTTC. The chain links TRBV15 to TRBJ2-5; D is ambiguous. The V end was cut by 1 base, the J end by 1 base, with 7 bases between. This CDR3 region has 14 residues. Per germline, CDR1 LNHNV and CDR2 YYDKDF (reference sequence).

This clonotype was detected only a few times. The rearrangement links TRBV29-1 to TRBJ1-2; weak D call: TRBD1 (5 bases). V shed 4 bases and J shed 4 bases, with 13 bases lying between them. Germline V CDR1 and CDR2: SQVTM, ANQGSEA. The CDR3 spans 13 residues. The CDR3 spells CSVALDIRYGYTF. The CDR3 coding sequence is TGCAGCGTTGCGTTGGACATCCGCTATGGCTACACCTTC.

Comment on this clonotype: Since the CDR3 does not end with the conserved phenylalanine or tryptophan, this likely comes from a read error. The J gene is TRBJ2-1, the V gene TRBV7-6; D may be TRBD1 (6 bases). The CDR3 has 12 residues. Germline-derived CDR1 and CDR2 are SGHVS and FNYEAQ. The V and J ends lost 5 bases and 10 bases respectively, with 12 bases between them. CDR3 protein: CASSQPDREQFV. The CDR3 coding sequence is TGTGCCAGCAGCCAGCCAGACAGGGAGCAGTTCGTC.

With regard to this clonotype: One junction end does not reproduce the germline sequence, and a read error may be involved. The rearrangement links TRBV2 to TRBJ2-4, with a tentative D call TRBD1 (5 bases). The germline V gene has CDR1 SNHLY and CDR2 FYNNEI. CDR3 length equals 13 residues. CDR3 coding DNA: TGTGCCAGCAAAAGGGGCGCCAAAAACATTCGGTACTTC. Protein sequence: CASKRGAKNIRYF.

With respect to this clonotype: One end of the junction fails to match germline, which may point to a read error. CDR3 loop: CASSEPRLGRYTEAFF. The CDR3 nucleotides are TGTGCCAGCAGTGAACCCCGGCTCGGCCGATACACCGAAGCTTTCTTT. V gene TRBV6-1 combines with J gene TRBJ1-1; the D is unclear. This CDR3 spans 16 amino acids. Germline CDR1 MNHNS, CDR2 SASEGT.

Notes on this clonotype: A junction boundary mismatches the germline segment, possibly from a read error. The J gene is TRBJ2-5, the V gene TRBV12-3 or TRBV12-4, with D possibly being TRBD1 or TRBD2 (5 bases each). This CDR3 is 13 amino acids long. The CDR3 sequence is CASSLRDQKTQYF. For the CDR3, the DNA is TGTGCCAGCAGCTTAAGGGACCAAAAGACCCAGTACTTC.